The following is a TCR beta chain sequence with its context. Antigen specificity is unknown. Other DNA sequences from this sample encode an identical CDR3 as well. Profiling relied on immunoSEQ multiplex PCR, and the TCRdb table lists in-frame clones only, not all of them. The table lists roughly 2 million clones, around 95% of them singletons. This specimen comes from a study of shared clonotypes between healthy human individuals. About the research overall: CD4 naive and CD4 memory each took three plates per donor, while CD8 naive took two and CD8 memory one. General study findings and limits: Collection of samples was limited to blood; tissue repertoires likely differ.

The germline V and J ends were trimmed by 0 bases and 5 bases, with 8 bases remaining between them. CDR1 is SGDLS and CDR2 is YYNGEE in the germline V gene. The CDR3 has 14 amino acids. V is TRBV9 and J is TRBJ2-2, with D tentatively TRBD2 (5 bases). This receptor was obtained from a young man in good health. The sequenced material came from naive CD4+ T cells sorted from blood. As to subset: CD45RA+ positively selected. Written as DNA, the CDR3 is TGTGCCAGCAGCGTAGTCGGGGAGACCGGGGAGCTGTTTTTT. This encodes CASSVVGETGELFF. Using reference TRBV9 and TRBJ2-2 for the parts outside the CDR3, the full variable domain is DSGVTQTPKHLITATGQRVTLRCSPRSGDLSVYWYQQSLDQGLQFLIQYYNGEERAKGNILERFSAQQFPDLHSELNLSSLELGDSALYFCASSVVGETGELFFGEGSRLTVL.